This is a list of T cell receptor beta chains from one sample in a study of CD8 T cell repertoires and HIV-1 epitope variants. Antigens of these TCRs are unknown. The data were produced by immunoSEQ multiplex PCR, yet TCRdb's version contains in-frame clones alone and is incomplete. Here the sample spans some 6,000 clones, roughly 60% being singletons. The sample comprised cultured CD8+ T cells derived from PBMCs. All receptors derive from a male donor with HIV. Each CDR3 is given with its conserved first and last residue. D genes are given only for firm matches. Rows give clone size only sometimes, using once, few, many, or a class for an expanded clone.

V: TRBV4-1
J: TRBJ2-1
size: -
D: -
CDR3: CASSRIGDYNEQFF
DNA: TGCGCCAGCAGCCGTATAGGCGATTACAATGAGCAGTTCTTC

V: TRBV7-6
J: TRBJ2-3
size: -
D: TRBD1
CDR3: CASTTRQGATDTQYF
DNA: TGTGCCAGCACCACGCGACAGGGGGCGACGGATACGCAGTATTTT

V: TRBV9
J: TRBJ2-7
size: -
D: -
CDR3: CASSDSDRAYEQYF
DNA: TGTGCCAGCAGCGACAGTGACAGAGCCTACGAGCAGTACTTC

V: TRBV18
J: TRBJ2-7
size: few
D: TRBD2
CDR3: CASSPFASGSTSSRYEQYF
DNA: TGTGCCAGCTCACCATTCGCTAGCGGGAGTACGTCTAGTCGGTACGAGCAGTACTTC

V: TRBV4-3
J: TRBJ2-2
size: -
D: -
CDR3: CASSQDRVNTGELFF
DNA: TGCGCCAGCAGCCAAGACAGGGTGAACACCGGGGAGCTGTTTTTT

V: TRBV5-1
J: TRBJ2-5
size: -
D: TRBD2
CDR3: CASSFYSGRRGETQYF
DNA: TGCGCCAGCAGTTTTTATAGCGGGAGAAGGGGAGAGACCCAGTACTTC

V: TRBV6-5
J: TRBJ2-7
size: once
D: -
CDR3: CASSYSPGGLYEQYF
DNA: TGTGCCAGCAGTTATTCGCCCGGGGGGCTTTACGAGCAGTACTTC

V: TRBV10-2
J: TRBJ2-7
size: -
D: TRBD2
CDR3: CASSAPPGTSGRSSYEQYF
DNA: TGCGCCAGCAGCGCCCCCCCCGGGACTAGCGGGAGAAGCTCCTACGAGCAGTACTTC

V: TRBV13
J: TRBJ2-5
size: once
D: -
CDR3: CASSSALKGGEQYF
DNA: TGTGCCAGCAGCTCGGCGCTCAAGGGGGGAGAGCAGTACTTC

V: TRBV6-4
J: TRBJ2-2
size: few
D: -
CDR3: CASSAGDTGELFF
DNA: TGTGCCAGCAGTGCAGGGGACACCGGGGAGCTGTTTTTT

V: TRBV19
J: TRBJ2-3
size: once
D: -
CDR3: CASSALSASTGDTQYF
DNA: TGTGCCAGTAGTGCCCTCAGCGCTAGTACGGGTGATACGCAGTATTTT

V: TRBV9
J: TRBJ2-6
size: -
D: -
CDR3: CASSVGANVLTF
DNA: TGTGCCAGCAGCGTAGGGGCCAACGTCCTGACTTTC

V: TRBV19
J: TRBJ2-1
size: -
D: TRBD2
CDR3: CASTMGGSTYNEQFF
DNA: TGTGCCAGTACCATGGGGGGGAGTACCTACAATGAGCAGTTCTTC